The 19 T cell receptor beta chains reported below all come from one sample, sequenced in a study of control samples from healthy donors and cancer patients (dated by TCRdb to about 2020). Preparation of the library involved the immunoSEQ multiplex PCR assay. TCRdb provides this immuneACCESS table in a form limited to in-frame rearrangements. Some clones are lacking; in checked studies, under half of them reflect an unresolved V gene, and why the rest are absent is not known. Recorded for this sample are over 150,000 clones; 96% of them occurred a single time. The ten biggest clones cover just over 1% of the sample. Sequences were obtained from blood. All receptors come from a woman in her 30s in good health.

Here the CDR3 DNA reads TGTGCCAGCAGCTTGCGGAGGACTAGCGGTGGGAATGAGCAGTTCTTC. Translated: CASSLRRTSGGNEQFF. The V call is TRBV5-4, the J call TRBJ2-1; 10 bases fit TRBD2. The germline V gene encodes CDR1 SGHNT and CDR2 YYREEE (reference sequence). The CDR3 length is 16 residues. Trimming at V came to 1 base and at J to 7 bases, leaving 8 bases not matched to a gene.

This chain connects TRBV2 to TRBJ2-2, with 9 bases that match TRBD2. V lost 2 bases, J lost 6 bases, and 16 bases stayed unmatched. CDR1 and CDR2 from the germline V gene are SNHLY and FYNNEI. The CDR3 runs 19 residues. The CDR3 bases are TGTGCCAGCAGTGAATTGGGACTATCTAGCGGGACGGTTGCCGGGGAGCTGTTTTTT. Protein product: CASSELGLSSGTVAGELFF.

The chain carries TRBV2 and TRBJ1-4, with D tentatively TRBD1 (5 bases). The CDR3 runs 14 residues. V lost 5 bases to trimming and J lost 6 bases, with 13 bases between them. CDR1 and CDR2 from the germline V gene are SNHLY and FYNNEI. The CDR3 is CASSTGRGDEKLFF. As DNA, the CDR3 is TGTGCCAGCAGTACAGGTAGAGGCGATGAAAAACTGTTTTTT.

CDR3 nucleotide sequence: TGCAGCGCGGGACAGGGAAACCAAGAGACCCAGTACTTC. As protein: CSAGQGNQETQYF. This chain links TRBV29-1 with TRBJ2-5, with 9 bases lining up with TRBD1. The trim removed 7 bases at V and 0 bases at J, leaving 3 bases unmatched. The CDR3 has 13 amino acids. Germline CDR1 is SQVTM and CDR2 is ANQGSEA.

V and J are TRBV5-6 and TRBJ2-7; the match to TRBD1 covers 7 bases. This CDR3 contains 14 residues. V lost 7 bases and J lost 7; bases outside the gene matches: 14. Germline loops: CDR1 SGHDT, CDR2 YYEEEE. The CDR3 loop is CASGQVLTPREQYF. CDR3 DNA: TGTGCCAGCGGACAGGTGCTCACACCTAGAGAGCAGTACTTC.

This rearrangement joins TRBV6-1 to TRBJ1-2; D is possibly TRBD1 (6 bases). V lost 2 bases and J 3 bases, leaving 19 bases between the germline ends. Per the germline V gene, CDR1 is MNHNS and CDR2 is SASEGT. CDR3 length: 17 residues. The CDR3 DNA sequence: TGTGCCAGCAGTGAACCTAGGGGGAGCCAAAGCCACTATGGCTACACCTTC. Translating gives CASSEPRGSQSHYGYTF.

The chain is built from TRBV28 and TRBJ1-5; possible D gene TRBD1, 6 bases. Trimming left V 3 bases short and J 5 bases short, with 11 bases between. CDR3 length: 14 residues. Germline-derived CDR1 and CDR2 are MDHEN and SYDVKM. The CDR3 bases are TGTGCCAGCAGTTTGCGGGGGGCGGATCAGCCCCAGCATTTT. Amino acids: CASSLRGADQPQHF.

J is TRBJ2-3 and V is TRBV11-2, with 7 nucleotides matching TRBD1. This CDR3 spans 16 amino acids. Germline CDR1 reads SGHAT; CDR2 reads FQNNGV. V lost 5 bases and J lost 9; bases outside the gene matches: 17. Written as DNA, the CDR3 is TGTGCCAGCAGCATGGGACCAGGGGGATTCATGGGGACGCAGTATTTT. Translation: CASSMGPGGFMGTQYF.

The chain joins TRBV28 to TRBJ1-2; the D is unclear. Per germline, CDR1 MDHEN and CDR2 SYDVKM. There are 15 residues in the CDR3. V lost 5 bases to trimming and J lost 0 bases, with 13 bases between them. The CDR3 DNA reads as TGTGCCAGCAGTACGGGTAAGGAAACTAACTATGGCTACACCTTC. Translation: CASSTGKETNYGYTF.

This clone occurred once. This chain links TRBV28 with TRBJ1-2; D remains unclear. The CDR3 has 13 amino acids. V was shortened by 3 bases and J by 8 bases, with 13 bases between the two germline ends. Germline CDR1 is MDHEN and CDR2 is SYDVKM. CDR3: CASSLAGPLGYTF. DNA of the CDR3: TGTGCCAGCAGTTTGGCGGGCCCTCTAGGCTACACCTTC.

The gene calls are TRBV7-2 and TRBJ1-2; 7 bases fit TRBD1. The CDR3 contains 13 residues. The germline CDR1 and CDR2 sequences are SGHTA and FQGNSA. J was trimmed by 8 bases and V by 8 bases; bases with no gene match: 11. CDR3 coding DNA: TGTGCCAGCTGCCCCAACAGGGGATTCGGCTACACCTTC. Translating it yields CASCPNRGFGYTF. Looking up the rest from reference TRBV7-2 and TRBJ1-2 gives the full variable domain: GAGVSQSPSNKVTEKGKDVELRCDPISGHTALYWYRQSLGQGLEFLIYFQGNSAPDKSGLPSDRFSAERTGGSVSTLTIQRTQQEDSAVYLCASCPNRGFGYTFGSGTRLTVV.

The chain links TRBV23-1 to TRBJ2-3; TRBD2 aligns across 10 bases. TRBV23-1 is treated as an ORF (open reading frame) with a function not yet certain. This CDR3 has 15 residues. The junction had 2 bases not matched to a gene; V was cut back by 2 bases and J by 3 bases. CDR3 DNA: TGCGCCAGCAGTCAACCTAGCGGGGGTACAGATACGCAGTATTTT. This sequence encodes CASSQPSGGTDTQYF.

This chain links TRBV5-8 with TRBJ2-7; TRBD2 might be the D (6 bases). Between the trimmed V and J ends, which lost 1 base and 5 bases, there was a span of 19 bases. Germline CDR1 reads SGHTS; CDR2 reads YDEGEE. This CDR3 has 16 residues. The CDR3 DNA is TGTGCCAGCAGCTTGTTGGAGTTGGGGGGTTCGCACGAGCAGTACTTC. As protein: CASSLLELGGSHEQYF. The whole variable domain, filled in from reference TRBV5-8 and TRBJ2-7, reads EAGVTQSPTHLIKTRGQQATLRCSPISGHTSVYWYQQALGLGLQFLLWYDEGEERNRGNFPPRFSGRQFPNYSSELNVNALELEDSALYLCASSLLELGGSHEQYFGPGTRLTVT.

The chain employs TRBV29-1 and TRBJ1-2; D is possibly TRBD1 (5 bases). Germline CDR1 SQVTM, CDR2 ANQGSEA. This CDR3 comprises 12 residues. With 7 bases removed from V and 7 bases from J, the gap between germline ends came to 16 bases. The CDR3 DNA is TGCAGCGCTAGGCAGGGAGTCGGTGGCTACACCTTC. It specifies CSARQGVGGYTF.

The CDR3 region has the DNA TGTGCCAGCAGCTTGACTGGGTCCTATAATTCACCCCTCCACTTT. Protein sequence: CASSLTGSYNSPLHF. This rearrangement joins TRBV5-6 to TRBJ1-6; no clear D. This CDR3 spans 15 amino acids. The germline V gene encodes CDR1 SGHDT and CDR2 YYEEEE. Between the trimmed V and J ends, which lost 1 base and 1 base, there was a span of 6 bases.

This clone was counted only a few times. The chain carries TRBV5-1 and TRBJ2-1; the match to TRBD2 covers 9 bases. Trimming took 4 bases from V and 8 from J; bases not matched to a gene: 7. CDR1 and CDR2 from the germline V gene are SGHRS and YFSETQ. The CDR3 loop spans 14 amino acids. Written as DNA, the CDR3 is TGCGCCAGCAGCCGGGGACTAGCTTCTGATGAGCAGTTCTTC. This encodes CASSRGLASDEQFF. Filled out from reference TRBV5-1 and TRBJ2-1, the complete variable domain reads KAGVTQTPRYLIKTRGQQVTLSCSPISGHRSVSWYQQTPGQGLQFLFEYFSETQRNKGNFPGRFSGRQFSNSRSEMNVSTLELGDSALYLCASSRGLASDEQFFGPGTRLTVL.

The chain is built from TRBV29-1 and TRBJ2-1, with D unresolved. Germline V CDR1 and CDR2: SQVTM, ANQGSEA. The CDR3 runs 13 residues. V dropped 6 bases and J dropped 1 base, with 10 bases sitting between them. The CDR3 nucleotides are TGCAGCGTGGTAAGAGGTTCCTACAATGAGCAGTTCTTC. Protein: CSVVRGSYNEQFF.

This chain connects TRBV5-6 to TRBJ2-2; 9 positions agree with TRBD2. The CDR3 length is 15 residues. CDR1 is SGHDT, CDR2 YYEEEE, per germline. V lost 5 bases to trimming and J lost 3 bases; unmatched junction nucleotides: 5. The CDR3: CASSLAGAYTGELFF. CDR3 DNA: TGTGCCAGCAGTTTAGCGGGAGCTTACACCGGGGAGCTGTTTTTT. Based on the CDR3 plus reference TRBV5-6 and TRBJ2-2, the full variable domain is DAGVTQSPTHLIKTRGQQVTLRCSPKSGHDTVSWYQQALGQGPQFIFQYYEEEERQRGNFPDRFSGHQFPNYSSELNVNALLLGDSALYLCASSLAGAYTGELFFGEGSRLTVL.

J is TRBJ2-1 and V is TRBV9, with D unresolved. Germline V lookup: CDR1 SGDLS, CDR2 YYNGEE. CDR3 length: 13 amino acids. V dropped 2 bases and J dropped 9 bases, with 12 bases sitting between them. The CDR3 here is CASSVDTAGEQFF. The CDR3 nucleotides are TGTGCCAGCAGCGTCGACACCGCAGGTGAGCAGTTCTTC.